These 16 T cell receptor beta chains originate from one sample sequenced in a study of blood T cells in healthy people across ages. Using a J-beta primer mix together with a sample-barcoded 5' primer, a second PCR was run for about 6 to 12 cycles. TCRdb itself ran the 5' RACE reads through MiXCR, one entry per CDR3 protein. The sample holds approximately 850,000 distinct CDR3 sequences, roughly 64% seen once. Sequences were obtained from blood. These receptors originate from a man under 40 in good health.

This chain connects TRBV11-2 to TRBJ2-1, with D uncertain. The V gene's germline CDR1 is SGHAT and CDR2 FQNNGV. The CDR3 totals 17 residues. V was clipped by 5 bases and J by 0 bases, with 17 bases between them. The CDR3 protein is CASSPRLSAGSYNEQFF. The DNA of the CDR3 is TGTGCCAGCAGCCCCCGGCTTTCGGCTGGCTCCTACAATGAGCAGTTCTTC.

The chain couples TRBV20-1 to TRBJ1-2; D unresolved. Trimming shortened V by 1 base and J by 4 bases, and 10 bases separated the two germline ends. The CDR3 runs to 13 residues. CDR1 and CDR2 (germline): DFQATT, SNEGSKA (reference sequence). The CDR3 nucleotides read TGCAGTGCTAGAGCACAGATCTTCTATGGCTACACCTTC. Protein product: CSARAQIFYGYTF.

The chain links TRBV19 to TRBJ2-1, with D possibly matching TRBD1 (6 bases). The CDR3 sequence is 15 residues long. Germline V gives CDR1 LNHDA, CDR2 SQIVND (reference sequence). Between the trimmed V and J ends, which lost 7 bases and 4 bases, there was a span of 17 bases. The CDR3 region is CASTYSGGQYNEQFF. CDR3 nucleotide sequence: TGTGCCAGTACCTATAGTGGGGGCCAGTACAATGAGCAGTTCTTC.

V gene TRBV18 combines with J gene TRBJ1-1, with a possible D match to TRBD1 (5 bases). In germline, CDR1 is KGHSH, CDR2 LQKENI. With 8 bases removed from V and 5 bases from J, the gap between germline ends came to 15 bases. CDR3 length equals 13 residues. The CDR3 is CASATGGGTEAFF. CDR3 DNA: TGTGCCAGCGCCACGGGGGGAGGGACTGAAGCTTTCTTT.

The chain recombines TRBV4-1 with TRBJ1-4, with D unclear. Germline V gives CDR1 MGHRA, CDR2 YSYEKL. The CDR3 loop spans 15 amino acids. The ends were cut back, 1 base at V and 8 bases at J, with 14 bases in the middle. In DNA, the CDR3 is TGCGCCAGCAGCCAAGTTCCGGGCGTCAACGAAAAACTGTTTTTT. Protein sequence: CASSQVPGVNEKLFF.

V and J are TRBV28 and TRBJ2-7; D is perhaps TRBD1 (6 bases). This CDR3 is 13 amino acids long. Trimming shortened V by 5 bases and J by 6 bases, and 14 bases separated the two germline ends. Germline values: CDR1 MDHEN, CDR2 SYDVKM. The CDR3 DNA reads TGTGCCAGCAGTCCAGGGGTCGGGCGCGAGCAGTACTTC. Translated, it gives CASSPGVGREQYF.

The sample holds many counts of this clonotype. The gene calls are TRBV7-2 and TRBJ2-5; 7 positions agree with TRBD1. The CDR3 sequence is 14 residues long. The trim removed 4 bases at V and 5 bases at J, leaving 7 bases unmatched. Germline V gene sequence: CDR1 SGHTA, CDR2 FQGNSA. CDR3 loop: CASSSQGSQETQYF. DNA for the CDR3: TGTGCCAGCAGCTCACAGGGGTCTCAGGAGACCCAGTACTTC.

This clonotype showed up many times. V usage is TRBV7-2 and J usage is TRBJ2-3; TRBD2 agrees at 11 bases. Germline V gene lookup returns CDR1 SGHTA and CDR2 FQGNSA. J gave up 3 bases and V 5 bases, and 7 bases lay outside the gene matches. The CDR3 spans 16 residues. CDR3: CASSPRLAGSTDTQYF. The CDR3 DNA is TGTGCCAGCAGCCCGCGACTAGCGGGGTCGACAGATACGCAGTATTTT.

The chain has TRBV4-3 and TRBJ2-7, with a possible D match to TRBD2 (5 bases). Germline V gene sequence: CDR1 LGHNA, CDR2 YSLEER. There are 16 residues in the CDR3. Trimming left V 0 bases short and J 3 bases short, with 15 bases between. CDR3 amino acids: CASSQDAEEAVYEQYF. CDR3 bases: TGCGCCAGCAGCCAAGATGCCGAGGAAGCGGTCTACGAGCAGTACTTC.

This clonotype was detected only once. The genes are TRBV7-9 and TRBJ1-2, with a possible D match to TRBD1 (5 bases). The germline CDR1 and CDR2 sequences are SEHNR and FQNEAQ (reference sequence). There are 13 residues in the CDR3. Trimming stripped 5 bases from V and 8 bases from J, with 15 bases between. The CDR3 DNA sequence: TGTGCCAGCAGCCAGGGATCTGCGGGAGGCTACACCTTC. Translated, it gives CASSQGSAGGYTF.

The J gene is TRBJ2-7, the V gene TRBV7-9; 7 bases map to TRBD1. Per germline, CDR1 SEHNR and CDR2 FQNEAQ (reference sequence). The CDR3 length is 15 residues. With 2 bases clipped from V and 5 bases from J, the junction kept 9 bases outside the gene matches. In nucleotides, the CDR3 is TGTGCCAGCAGCTTATCTGGGACAGAGGCCCACGAGCAGTACTTC. Residues: CASSLSGTEAHEQYF. Filled out from reference TRBV7-9 and TRBJ2-7, the complete variable domain reads DTGVSQNPRHKITKRGQNVTFRCDPISEHNRLYWYRQTLGQGPEFLTYFQNEAQLEKSRLLSDRFSAERPKGSFSTLEIQRTEQGDSAMYLCASSLSGTEAHEQYFGPGTRLTVT.

This clonotype was seen only a few times. As DNA, the CDR3 is TGTGCCAGCAGCCCGCGGGGGCTCAACTCCTACGAGCAGTACTTC. It translates to CASSPRGLNSYEQYF. The chain has TRBV2 and TRBJ2-7; perhaps TRBD2 as D (7 bases). The CDR3 loop spans 15 amino acids. Germline CDR1 and CDR2: SNHLY and FYNNEI. Trimming left V 6 bases short and J 0 bases short, with 15 bases between.

V and J are TRBV5-6 and TRBJ2-1; 7 nucleotides align to TRBD2. This CDR3 spans 17 amino acids. V trimming: 2 bases; J trimming: 10 bases; junction bases outside the gene matches: 18. Per germline, CDR1 SGHDT and CDR2 YYEEEE. Here the CDR3 reads CASSLGGGGLILREQFF. The CDR3 DNA follows: TGTGCCAGCAGCTTAGGAGGCGGGGGATTAATACTGAGAGAGCAGTTCTTC.

The chain uses TRBV6-6 and TRBJ1-6, with TRBD1 as a possible D gene (5 bases). The CDR3 is 14 residues long. Germline V lookup: CDR1 MNHNY, CDR2 SVGAGI (reference sequence). The V and J ends lost 6 bases and 10 bases respectively, with 16 bases between them. The CDR3 loop reads CASSPPGRVSPLHF. The CDR3 DNA sequence: TGTGCCAGCAGCCCCCCGGGGCGGGTCTCACCCCTCCACTTT.

This clonotype has just a few counts. This sequence joins TRBV12-3 or TRBV12-4 and TRBJ2-7; D is unresolved. V was pared by 6 bases and J by 3 bases, with 15 bases between. The CDR3 sequence is 14 residues long. CDR3: CASSRLGTYYEQYF. The CDR3 DNA reads as TGTGCCAGCAGCCGTCTGGGTACATACTACGAGCAGTACTTC.

This chain joins TRBV7-2 and TRBJ2-3; D uncertain. The V end was cut by 5 bases, the J end by 6 bases, with 12 bases between. This CDR3 contains 13 residues. The germline gives CDR1 SGHTA, CDR2 FQGNSA. In DNA, the CDR3 is TGTGCCAGCAGCCGAAATATGGCCGATACGCAGTATTTT. It specifies CASSRNMADTQYF.